The clone carrying this T cell receptor beta chain was counted only a few times. Produced via immunoSEQ multiplex PCR; TCRdb's table is partial and in-frame only. The sample has 8,000 to 9,000 clones; approximately 78% are singletons. Germline V gives CDR1 SNHLY, CDR2 FYNNEI. This CDR3 region has 13 residues. Losses at the gene ends were 7 bases for V and 8 bases for J; bases not matched to a gene: 6. The sample originates from a study of follicular helper T cells after annual influenza vaccination. Stated time point: 2015-2016 season, 7 days after influenza vaccination. This receptor was obtained from an adult who received the influenza vaccine. The material was CXCR5+ CD38- circulating T follicular helper cells from blood, obtained 7 days after influenza vaccination. Subset noted: circulating Tfh, non-naive CD4+CXCR5+PD-1+ (ICOS+CD38+ or ICOS-CD38-). J is TRBJ2-2 and V is TRBV2; 8 nucleotides match TRBD2. For the CDR3, the DNA is TGTGCCAGCACCCCGGGGGGGCGGGGGGAGCTGTTTTTT. This encodes CASTPGGRGELFF.